The 3 T cell receptor beta chains reported below all come from one sample, sequenced in a study of cytomegalovirus exposure and HLA in healthy donors. Amplification used 60 Vbeta primers and 13 Jbeta primers. Method: immunoSEQ multiplex PCR; TCRdb's copy keeps in-frame clones and lacks some. This table has about 210,000 clones, about 80% appearing once. The specimen sequenced was PBMCs. The receptors come from a young woman in good health and CMV-seropositive.

The sample holds one count of this clone. This chain joins TRBV2 and TRBJ2-5; 7 bases match TRBD1. V lost 4 bases to trimming and J lost 1 base; unmatched junction nucleotides: 6. Germline CDR1 and CDR2: SNHLY and FYNNEI. This CDR3 is 15 amino acids long. This chain's CDR3 is CASSAEGALQETQYF. CDR3 in DNA: TGTGCCAGCAGTGCCGAGGGGGCGCTCCAAGAGACCCAGTACTTC.

This clone was picked up one time. The V and J genes are TRBV5-6 and TRBJ1-5, with D tentatively TRBD1 (5 bases). CDR1 and CDR2 from the germline V gene are SGHDT and YYEEEE. Trimming stripped 5 bases from V and 4 bases from J, with 19 bases between. This CDR3 comprises 16 residues. CDR3 amino acids: CASSLGLAGWNQPQHF. CDR3 in DNA: TGTGCCAGCAGTCTGGGGTTGGCAGGGTGGAATCAGCCCCAGCATTTT.

This rearrangement joins TRBV7-9 to TRBJ2-7; 10 nucleotides align to TRBD2. Germline V gene data show CDR1 as SEHNR and CDR2 as FQNEAQ (reference sequence). There are 14 residues in the CDR3. V lost 2 bases, J lost 4 bases, and 2 bases stayed unmatched. In DNA, the CDR3 is TGTGCCAGCAGCTTACCTAGCGGGGGTTACGAGCAGTACTTC. It is translated as CASSLPSGGYEQYF.